This T cell receptor (beta chain) was obtained from a study of T-cell reconstitution after alpha-beta-depleted transplantation in children. Study-wide points: After transplant, at about two months, alpha-beta T cells were reportedly derived from several hundred expanded graft clones.

Unique molecular identifiers were used to barcode this TCRbeta library. MiXCR was run by TCRdb on the PCR reads, yielding one entry per CDR3 protein. Found here are 200,000 to 250,000 distinct CDR3 sequences, approximately 10% of them singletons; the top ten hold roughly 27%. With regard to this clonotype: The antigen remains undetermined.

CDR1 and CDR2 (germline): MNHEY, SMNVEV (reference sequence). This CDR3 region has 20 residues. Unmatched junction bases numbered 15, after V lost 4 bases and J lost 3 bases. The chain combines TRBV27 with TRBJ2-3; 14 nucleotides line up with TRBD2. This sample comprised PBMCs, obtained before TCRalphabeta/CD19-depleted stem cell transplant. This TCR derives from a child less than two years old with acute myeloid leukemia, due to receive a stem cell transplant. CDR3 sequence (DNA): TGTGCCAGCAGTTCGAGGGGACTAGCGGGAGTAAGGTCTGGGACAGATACGCAGTATTTT. Translating it yields CASSSRGLAGVRSGTDTQYF.